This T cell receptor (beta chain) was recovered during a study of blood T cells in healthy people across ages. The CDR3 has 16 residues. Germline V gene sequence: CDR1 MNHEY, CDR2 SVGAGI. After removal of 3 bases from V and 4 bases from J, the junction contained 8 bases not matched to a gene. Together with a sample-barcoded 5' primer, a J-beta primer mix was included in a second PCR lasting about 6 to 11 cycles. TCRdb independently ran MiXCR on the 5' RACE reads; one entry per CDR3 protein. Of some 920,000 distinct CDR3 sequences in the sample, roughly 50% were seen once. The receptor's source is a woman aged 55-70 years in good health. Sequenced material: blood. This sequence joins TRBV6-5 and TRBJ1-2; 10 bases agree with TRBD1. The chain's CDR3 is CASSYSRDRGLYGYTF. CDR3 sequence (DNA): TGTGCCAGCAGTTATTCCCGGGACAGGGGACTCTATGGCTACACCTTC.